These T cell receptor beta chains were read from a single sample in a study of T cell repertoires in cytomegalovirus infection. TCRdb processed the reads anew with MiXCR; each CDR3 protein has one entry. The table has about 460,000 distinct CDR3 sequences, approximately 10% seen once. Sequencing input: PBMCs. These receptors were collected from a human donor in good health (CMV status not recorded). Some clones in this sample may be carry-over from other donors' samples. Both conserved end residues are part of each CDR3. A D gene is named only where the DNA matches it firmly. Expanded clones get a size class; other rows say once, few or many, or leave the size out.

v_call	j_call	clone_size	d_call	cdr3_aa	cdr3_nt
TRBV19	TRBJ1-3	.	.	CASRTDGNTIYF	TGTGCCAGCCGGACAGATGGAAACACCATATATTTT
TRBV11-2	TRBJ2-5	few	TRBD2	CASSFGTNKEKTQYF	TGTGCCAGCAGCTTCGGGACTAATAAGGAGAAGACCCAGTACTTC
TRBV4-2	TRBJ2-1	few	TRBD1	CASSQGTGGNEQFF	TGTGCCAGCAGCCAAGGGACAGGGGGCAATGAGCAGTTCTTC
TRBV2	TRBJ2-2	once	.	CAGARGNTGELFF	TGTGCCGGCGCCAGGGGAAACACCGGGGAGCTGTTTTTT
TRBV4-2	TRBJ2-1	many	.	CASSPKTGNYNEQFF	TGTGCCAGCAGCCCGAAAACAGGGAATTACAATGAGCAGTTCTTC
TRBV7-2	TRBJ2-3	many	.	CASSLMGGRTDTQYF	TGTGCCAGCAGCTTAATGGGAGGACGCACAGATACGCAGTATTTT
TRBV19	TRBJ2-6	.	.	CASKALSGANVLTF	TGTGCCAGTAAGGCCCTCTCTGGGGCCAACGTCCTGACTTTC
TRBV9	TRBJ2-1	few	TRBD1	CLQGQGRNEQFF	TGCCTCCAGGGACAGGGTAGGAATGAGCAGTTCTTC
TRBV2	TRBJ2-1	.	.	CAGNVRVSNEQFF	TGTGCCGGGAACGTCAGGGTCTCCAATGAGCAGTTCTTC
TRBV14	TRBJ2-1	many	TRBD2	CASSHSLAGGGNEQFF	TGTGCCAGCAGCCACTCTCTAGCGGGAGGTGGCAATGAGCAGTTCTTC
TRBV6-6	TRBJ2-1	.	TRBD2	CASSYPASGGINEQFF	TGTGCCAGCAGTTACCCTGCTAGCGGGGGGATAAATGAGCAGTTCTTC
TRBV27	TRBJ1-6	many	TRBD1	CASSPDRVNSPLHF	TGTGCCAGCAGTCCAGACAGGGTCAATTCACCCCTCCACTTT
TRBV20-1	TRBJ2-1	few	.	CSAIRGGRYNEQFF	TGCAGTGCTATACGTGGCGGCCGCTACAATGAGCAGTTCTTC
TRBV29-1	TRBJ1-1	.	TRBD1	CSVETGTGGFEAFF	TGCAGCGTTGAAACAGGGACAGGGGGCTTTGAAGCTTTCTTT
TRBV12-3/TRBV12-4	TRBJ2-4	many	.	CASSSLGGNIQYF	TGTGCCAGCAGTTCCCTTGGGGGTAACATTCAGTACTTC
TRBV12-3/TRBV12-4	TRBJ2-2	many	TRBD2	CASSSASGSGELFF	TGTGCCAGCAGCTCGGCTAGCGGATCCGGGGAGCTGTTTTTT
TRBV19	TRBJ2-1	many	TRBD2	CASSPVPGGQFF	TGTGCCAGTAGTCCCGTTCCGGGGGGGCAGTTCTTC
TRBV14	TRBJ1-2	.	.	CASSPSRVDSYGYTF	TGTGCCAGCAGCCCGAGTCGGGTCGATTCCTATGGCTACACCTTC
TRBV6-5	TRBJ2-7	many	TRBD1	CASSYGTGGAYPYEQYF	TGTGCCAGCAGTTACGGTACAGGGGGCGCTTATCCTTACGAGCAGTACTTC
TRBV29-1	TRBJ1-1	.	.	CSVDLGGSEAFF	TGCAGCGTTGATCTTGGGGGGAGTGAAGCTTTCTTT
TRBV14	TRBJ2-1	few	TRBD2	CASSQDPIAGGPYNEQFF	TGTGCCAGCAGCCAAGATCCTATAGCGGGAGGGCCTTACAATGAGCAGTTCTTC
TRBV19	TRBJ2-7	few	.	CASTPSGTSYEQYF	TGTGCCAGTACCCCCTCCGGGACCAGCTACGAGCAGTACTTC
TRBV7-2	TRBJ2-5	many	.	CASSLWGGETQYF	TGTGCCAGCAGCTTATGGGGTGGAGAGACCCAGTACTTC
TRBV7-9	TRBJ2-7	many	TRBD1	CASSLPLPTGPNYEQYF	TGTGCCAGCAGCTTACCGCTCCCGACAGGGCCCAACTACGAGCAGTACTTC
TRBV6-6	TRBJ2-5	many	TRBD2	CASSYSTGLAGGQETQYF	TGTGCCAGCAGTTACTCGACAGGGCTAGCGGGGGGGCAAGAGACCCAGTACTTC
TRBV12-3/TRBV12-4	TRBJ2-7	many	.	CASSFGVSQGWEQYF	TGTGCCAGCAGTTTTGGGGTGAGCCAGGGATGGGAGCAGTACTTC
TRBV30	TRBJ1-5	.	.	CALGLSNQPQHF	TGTGCCTTGGGCCTGAGCAATCAGCCCCAGCATTTT
TRBV20-1	TRBJ1-1	many	.	CSARDRSGASTEAFF	TGCAGTGCTAGAGATAGGTCGGGGGCGAGCACTGAAGCTTTCTTT
TRBV28	TRBJ2-3	many	TRBD2	CASRTWGGTDTQYF	TGTGCCAGCAGGACCTGGGGGGGAACAGATACGCAGTATTTT
TRBV7-2	TRBJ2-3	many	TRBD2	CASSPSGGIDTQYF	TGTGCCAGCAGCCCTAGCGGTGGGATAGATACGCAGTATTTT
TRBV7-6	TRBJ2-6	once	TRBD1	CASSQLTGPSSGANVLTF	TGTGCTAGCAGTCAACTGACAGGGCCCTCCTCTGGGGCCAACGTCCTGACTTTC
TRBV5-6	TRBJ2-7	many	.	CASSRLERDEQYF	TGTGCCAGCAGCCGCCTAGAAAGGGACGAGCAGTACTTC
TRBV18	TRBJ1-1	few	.	CASSLNYQGNSEAFF	TGTGCCAGCTCGCTCAATTATCAGGGGAATTCTGAAGCTTTCTTT
TRBV14	TRBJ2-1	many	.	CASSRIDTYSYNEQFF	TGTGCCAGCAGCCGGATAGACACTTACTCCTACAATGAGCAGTTCTTC
TRBV4-1	TRBJ2-5	few	.	CASSQEFQETQYF	TGCGCCAGCAGCCAAGAATTCCAAGAGACCCAGTACTTC
TRBV6-5	TRBJ2-1	many	TRBD2	CASKTTQREHNEQFF	TGTGCCAGCAAAACGACCCAGCGGGAGCACAATGAGCAGTTCTTC
TRBV12-3/TRBV12-4	TRBJ1-6	many	.	CASSLRTVNSPLHF	TGTGCCAGCAGTTTGCGGACAGTCAATTCACCCCTCCACTTT
TRBV12-3/TRBV12-4	TRBJ2-5	many	.	CASTLGQRETQYF	TGTGCCAGCACCCTTGGGCAGCGAGAGACCCAGTACTTC
TRBV3-1	TRBJ1-6	few	TRBD1	CASSGPGTGGESPLHF	TGTGCCAGCAGCGGGCCCGGGACAGGGGGCGAGTCACCCCTCCACTTT
TRBV30	TRBJ2-2	.	.	CAWSVGATNTGELFF	TGTGCCTGGAGTGTGGGGGCGACGAACACCGGGGAGCTGTTTTTT
TRBV7-2	TRBJ1-4	many	.	CASSPTGLLKLFF	TGTGCCAGCAGCCCGACCGGGCTACTGAAACTGTTTTTT